The rows below give T cell receptor beta chains drawn from one sample of a study of Ad26.COV2.S vaccination and SARS-CoV-2 variants. Assay: immunoSEQ multiplex PCR; the TCRdb copy retains only in-frame clones and omits some. The sample lists about 350,000 clones; roughly 90% were seen once. Sequencing used peripheral blood, obtained in a trial of Ad26.COV2.S vaccine versus placebo. These receptors were taken from a person aged 18-65 years who received the Ad26.COV2.S COVID-19 vaccine or a placebo. Each CDR3 is given with its conserved first and last residue. The D gene is left open where the match is weak. Clone size is given for some rows only: seen once, a few or many times, or a class if the clone is expanded.

>.|.|TRBJ1-2|TRBV12-3/TRBV12-4
CASSLGTGKGYTF
TGTGCCAGCAGTTTGGGTACAGGGAAAGGCTACACCTTC
>.|few|TRBJ2-1|TRBV18
CASSRSFGEPNEQFF
TGTGCCAGCTCACGCTCCTTCGGGGAACCCAATGAGCAGTTCTTC
>.|few|TRBJ2-7|TRBV30
CAWSHTVGNRIYEQYF
TGTGCCTGGAGTCACACCGTGGGTAACCGCATCTACGAGCAGTACTTC
>TRBD1|.|TRBJ1-1|TRBV6-5
CASSYGRTGNTEAFF
TGTGCCAGCAGTTACGGCAGGACAGGAAACACTGAAGCTTTCTTT
>.|.|TRBJ2-5|TRBV27
CASSLRGWETQYF
TGTGCCAGCAGTTTAAGGGGTTGGGAGACCCAGTACTTC
>.|.|TRBJ2-2|TRBV10-3
CAISEYPGELFF
TGTGCCATCAGTGAATATCCCGGGGAGCTGTTTTTT
>TRBD2|.|TRBJ2-3|TRBV28
CASSSSGIGSDTQYF
TGTGCCAGCAGTTCTAGCGGGATAGGTTCAGATACGCAGTATTTT
>.|.|TRBJ2-1|TRBV3-1/TRBV3-2
CASSTLRNRVNEQFF
TGTGCCAGCAGCACCTTACGAAACAGGGTCAATGAGCAGTTCTTC
>TRBD2|.|TRBJ2-2|TRBV10-3
CAISAGPLTGELFF
TGTGCCATTTCAGCGGGACCCCTCACCGGGGAGCTGTTTTTT
>TRBD1|.|TRBJ2-7|TRBV9
CASSVGDRVYEQYF
TGTGCCAGCAGCGTAGGGGACAGGGTCTACGAGCAGTACTTC
>.|.|TRBJ2-5|TRBV5-6
CASIGDGETQYF
TGTGCCAGCATTGGGGATGGCGAGACCCAGTACTTC
>.|.|TRBJ1-3|TRBV4-3
CASSQVGLSSGNTIYF
TGCGCCAGCAGCCAAGTGGGTCTAAGCTCTGGAAACACCATATATTTT
>.|.|TRBJ2-5|TRBV10-3
CAISDNGRTETQYF
TGTGCCATCAGTGATAACGGGAGAACAGAGACCCAGTACTTC
>.|.|TRBJ2-2|TRBV30
CGSWAGNTGELFF
TGTGGGAGCTGGGCCGGTAACACCGGGGAGCTGTTTTTT
>TRBD1|.|TRBJ1-6|TRBV19
CASSQQGTGGFNSPLHF
TGTGCCAGTAGTCAACAAGGGACAGGCGGTTTTAATTCACCCCTCCACTTT
>TRBD1|.|TRBJ1-5|TRBV18
CASSMDRASSNQPQHF
TGTGCCAGCTCAATGGACAGGGCTTCATCCAATCAGCCCCAGCATTTT
>.|.|TRBJ1-2|TRBV5-1
CASSLGNYGYTF
TGCGCCAGCAGCTTGGGTAACTATGGCTACACCTTC